This T cell receptor (beta chain) appears in the sequencing data of a study of post-analysis software for immune sequencing data. This clonotype was observed a few times. The antigen remains undetermined. Findings and caveats of the study: People with multiple sclerosis had a significantly lower normalized Chao1 diversity than controls did. A handful of TRBV segments were significantly more frequent in patients than in controls. TRBV5-6, TRBV5-1 and TRBV20-1 were among these segments. Those samples that were prepared in the same batch co-clustered strongly by F measure.

This CDR3 spans 15 amino acids. Trimming stripped 5 bases from V and 1 base from J, with 12 bases between. TCR beta cDNA libraries had unique molecular identifiers. TCRdb processed the PCR reads anew with MiXCR; each CDR3 protein has one entry. This repertoire shows more than 350,000 distinct CDR3 sequences, less than 40% found once; its top ten account for roughly 8.2%. The specimen sequenced was blood. The sequence derives from a girl aged 2 to 10 with multiple sclerosis. V gene TRBV12-3 or TRBV12-4 combines with J gene TRBJ2-4; the D gene is possibly TRBD2 (6 bases). In nucleotides, the CDR3 is TGTGCCAGCAGTAGAACCCTAGCGGCCAAAAACATTCAGTACTTC. This sequence encodes CASSRTLAAKNIQYF.